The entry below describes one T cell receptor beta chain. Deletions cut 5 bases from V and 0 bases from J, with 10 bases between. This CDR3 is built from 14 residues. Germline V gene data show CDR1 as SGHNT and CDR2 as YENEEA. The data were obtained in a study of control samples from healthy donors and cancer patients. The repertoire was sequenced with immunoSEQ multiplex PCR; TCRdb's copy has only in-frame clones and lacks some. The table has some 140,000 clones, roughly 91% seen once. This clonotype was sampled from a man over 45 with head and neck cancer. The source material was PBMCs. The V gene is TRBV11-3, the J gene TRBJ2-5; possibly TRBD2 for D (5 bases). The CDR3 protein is CASSRSGNQETQYF. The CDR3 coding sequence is TGTGCCAGCAGCCGCTCCGGGAACCAAGAGACCCAGTACTTC. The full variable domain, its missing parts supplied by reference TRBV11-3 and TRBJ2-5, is EAGVVQSPRYKIIEKKQPVAFWCNPISGHNTLYWYLQNLGQGPELLIRYENEEAVDDSQLPKDRFSAERLKGVDSTLKIQPAELGDSAVYLCASSRSGNQETQYFGPGTRLLVL.